The 27 T cell receptor beta chains below come from one sample, sequenced in a study of T-cell memory formation after mild COVID-19. TCRdb itself ran the 5' RACE reads through MiXCR, one entry per CDR3 protein. Of about 110,000 distinct CDR3 sequences listed, roughly a sixth were seen once; the top ten hold roughly 5.5%. Sequencing input: PBMCs or a T cell subset sorted from them (not recorded which). Receptors were obtained from a man between 18 and 29 years old who had mild COVID-19 (a few samples of this study predate the infection). Cell type and time point are not known.

The rearrangement joins TRBV5-1 to TRBJ1-1, with D perhaps TRBD1 (6 bases). Looked up from germline, CDR1 is SGHRS and CDR2 is YFSETQ. The CDR3 consists of 14 residues. Trimming pared 0 bases from V and 4 bases from J, leaving 10 bases between. The CDR3 loop reads CASSLDRAVTEAFF. The CDR3 nucleotides are TGCGCCAGCAGCTTGGACAGGGCAGTCACTGAAGCTTTCTTT.

This clonotype was found a few times. This chain connects TRBV9 to TRBJ2-7, with D possibly being TRBD1 or TRBD2 (5 bases each). In germline, CDR1 is SGDLS, CDR2 YYNGEE. The CDR3 runs 16 residues. With 4 bases removed from V and 3 bases from J, the gap between germline ends came to 20 bases. In DNA, the CDR3 is TGTGCCAGCAGCCAACCTGGGACCTCGGGCATCTACGAGCAGTACTTC. Protein product: CASSQPGTSGIYEQYF.

The sample holds many counts of this clonotype. The chain uses TRBV29-1 and TRBJ2-3; maybe TRBD1 (6 bases). Germline lookup yields CDR1 SQVTM and CDR2 ANQGSEA. Between the trimmed V and J ends, which lost 4 bases and 5 bases, there was a span of 13 bases. The CDR3 runs 13 residues. The CDR3 is CSVVRGAEDTQYF. The CDR3 region has the DNA TGCAGCGTTGTCAGGGGCGCCGAAGATACGCAGTATTTT.

This clonotype turned up a few times. The V gene is TRBV14, the J gene TRBJ2-7; D is uncertain. V was pared by 0 bases and J by 3 bases, with 0 bases between. Germline V CDR1 and CDR2: SGHDN, FVKESK. This CDR3 has 11 amino acids. The CDR3 DNA is TGTGCCAGCAGCCAAGACTACGAGCAGTACTTC. Translated, it gives CASSQDYEQYF.

This clonotype was seen more than once but under ten times. The chain recombines TRBV15 with TRBJ2-7, with 7 bases matching TRBD1. Losses at the gene ends were 4 bases for V and 5 bases for J; bases not matched to a gene: 8. CDR1 and CDR2 from the germline V gene are LNHNV and YYDKDF (reference sequence). This CDR3 spans 14 amino acids. The CDR3 DNA sequence: TGTGCCACCAGCAAAGGACAGGCGGCTGACGAGCAGTACGTC. It yields the protein CATSKGQAADEQYV.

The DNA for the CDR3 is TGTGCCAGCAGTGAAGCGGGTATCTCGGAGACCCAGTACTTC. Its translation: CASSEAGISETQYF. V is TRBV6-1 and J is TRBJ2-5; the D is unclear. The germline V gene has CDR1 MNHNS and CDR2 SASEGT. The V end was cut by 0 bases, the J end by 5 bases, with 10 bases between. This CDR3 is built from 14 residues.

This clonotype has just a few counts. The chain uses TRBV6-5 and TRBJ1-2; 7 bases fit TRBD1. The CDR3 covers 17 residues. Trimming at V came to 6 bases and at J to 2 bases, leaving 15 bases not matched to a gene. Per germline, CDR1 MNHEY and CDR2 SVGAGI. CDR3 in DNA: TGTGCCAGCAGCCGAGAGGGACAGCTCCCGTCCAACTATGGCTACACCTTC. Translated, it gives CASSREGQLPSNYGYTF.

This clonotype appeared once. The chain is built from TRBV4-1 and TRBJ2-1, with D perhaps TRBD1 (5 bases). The CDR3 has 16 amino acids. Per germline, CDR1 MGHRA and CDR2 YSYEKL. V was clipped by 1 base and J by 4 bases, with 14 bases between them. CDR3 region: CASSQALRGAYNEQFF. The CDR3 region has the DNA TGCGCCAGCAGCCAAGCTTTAAGGGGCGCTTACAATGAGCAGTTCTTC.

The CDR3 spells CASSYLYRFSGELFF. The CDR3, as DNA: TGTGCCAGCAGTTACCTTTACAGGTTTAGCGGGGAGCTGTTTTTT. The chain is built from TRBV6-2 or TRBV6-3 and TRBJ2-2; the D gene is possibly TRBD1 (5 bases). Between the trimmed V and J ends, which lost 2 bases and 7 bases, there was a span of 14 bases. This CDR3 has 15 amino acids. The germline V gene encodes CDR1 MNHEY and CDR2 SVGEGT.

The J gene is TRBJ2-5, the V gene TRBV30; D perhaps matches TRBD1 (5 bases). The germline V and J ends were trimmed by 4 bases and 2 bases, with 8 bases remaining between them. The germline gives CDR1 GTSNPN, CDR2 SVGIG (reference sequence). This CDR3 is 12 amino acids long. CDR3 coding DNA: TGTGCCTGGACAGGGATTCAAGAGACCCAGTACTTC. Translating gives CAWTGIQETQYF.

This clonotype was seen repeatedly, ten times or more. The chain combines TRBV5-1 with TRBJ2-3; D possibly corresponds to TRBD2 (6 bases). Germline loops: CDR1 SGHRS, CDR2 YFSETQ. This CDR3 has 14 amino acids. V lost 5 bases, J lost 5 bases, and 15 bases lay in between. The CDR3 sequence is CASRGRPGVDTQYF. CDR3 DNA: TGCGCCAGCAGGGGCAGGCCGGGAGTAGATACGCAGTATTTT.

This chain uses TRBV12-3 or TRBV12-4 with TRBJ1-1; D remains ambiguous. The CDR3 consists of 13 residues. V was cut by 7 bases and J by 6 bases, with 15 bases left in between. In DNA form, the CDR3 reads TGTGCCAGCAACCTCGGGAGTGGCGCTGAAGCTTTCTTT. Translation gives CASNLGSGAEAFF.

This clonotype was seen ten or more times. This sequence joins TRBV4-3 and TRBJ2-5, with D uncertain. Germline CDR1 and CDR2: LGHNA and YSLEER. Deletions cut 1 base from V and 5 bases from J, with 8 bases between. The CDR3 runs 13 residues. The CDR3 DNA follows: TGCGCCAGCAGCCAAGGTACTGGGGAGACCCAGTACTTC. Its protein is CASSQGTGETQYF.

V and J are TRBV10-3 and TRBJ2-2; the D gene is possibly TRBD1 (6 bases). The CDR3 runs to 11 residues. Trimming pared 10 bases from V and 6 bases from J, leaving 9 bases between. Germline assignment: CDR1 ENHRY and CDR2 SYGVKD. The CDR3 region is CATQGPGELFF. CDR3 coding DNA: TGTGCCACACAGGGCCCCGGGGAGCTGTTTTTT.

This clonotype turned up a few times. This chain links TRBV5-1 with TRBJ2-3; the match to TRBD2 covers 7 bases. The CDR3 spans 14 residues. V shed 1 base, J shed 6 bases, and the junction held 5 bases outside the gene matches. Germline lookup yields CDR1 SGHRS and CDR2 YFSETQ. CDR3 loop: CASSLRGSGDTQYF. The CDR3 region has the DNA TGCGCCAGCAGCTTGCGTGGTAGCGGGGATACGCAGTATTTT.

This clonotype was detected only a few times. The V gene is TRBV29-1, the J gene TRBJ1-2; weak D call: TRBD1 (5 bases). This CDR3 spans 15 amino acids. CDR1 and CDR2 from the germline V gene are SQVTM and ANQGSEA. V was trimmed by 4 bases and J by 3 bases, leaving 18 bases between them. DNA of the CDR3: TGCAGCGTTGGTGAGAGGGACGTTCCGCACTATGGCTACACCTTC. Its protein product is CSVGERDVPHYGYTF.

This clonotype was counted at least ten times. The V gene is TRBV12-3 or TRBV12-4, the J gene TRBJ2-3; D not resolved. V was cut by 3 bases and J by 3 bases, with 1 base left in between. The CDR3 is made up of 11 amino acids. The CDR3 nucleotides are TGTGCCAGCAGTTTGACAGATACGCAGTATTTT. Translated: CASSLTDTQYF.

This clonotype was counted between two and nine times. The chain is built from TRBV10-1 and TRBJ2-7; the match to TRBD1 covers 9 bases. Losses at the gene ends were 4 bases for V and 5 bases for J; bases not matched to a gene: 6. Germline V gene sequence: CDR1 WNHNN, CDR2 SYGVQD (reference sequence). CDR3 length: 14 amino acids. CDR3 sequence reads: CASSAGQGRDEQYF. CDR3 DNA: TGCGCCAGCAGTGCGGGACAGGGAAGAGACGAGCAGTACTTC.

The CDR3 spells CASSPDRADTDTQYF. CDR3 nucleotides: TGCGCCAGCAGCCCGGACAGGGCGGATACAGATACGCAGTATTTT. The J gene is TRBJ2-3, the V gene TRBV5-1; 8 positions match TRBD1. There are 15 residues in the CDR3. Germline-derived CDR1 and CDR2 are SGHRS and YFSETQ. V lost 4 bases, J lost 3 bases, and 7 bases stayed unmatched.

The sample holds a few counts of this clonotype. The rearrangement links TRBV15 to TRBJ2-3, with 7 bases that match TRBD2. V shed 1 base, J shed 2 bases, and the junction held 6 bases outside the gene matches. This CDR3 region has 16 residues. Looked up from germline, CDR1 is LNHNV and CDR2 is YYDKDF (reference sequence). CDR3 amino acids: CATSRGKAGTTDTQYF. In nucleotides, the CDR3 is TGTGCCACCAGCAGAGGCAAAGCGGGAACCACAGATACGCAGTATTTT.

This chain joins TRBV5-1 and TRBJ1-2; D perhaps matches TRBD1 (5 bases). The CDR3 sequence is 13 residues long. V was cut by 4 bases and J by 6 bases, with 13 bases left in between. CDR1 is SGHRS and CDR2 is YFSETQ in the germline V gene. The CDR3 DNA is TGCGCCAGCAGCCCGGGGGGGGTCGATGGCTACACCTTC. Translating gives CASSPGGVDGYTF.

This chain joins TRBV19 and TRBJ2-1; the match to TRBD1 covers 7 bases. Per germline, CDR1 LNHDA and CDR2 SQIVND (reference sequence). The junction had 8 bases not matched to a gene; V was cut back by 9 bases and J by 0 bases. CDR3 length: 15 residues. CDR3 DNA: TGTGCCAGCAAGCTCCCAGGGGGCTCCTACAATGAGCAGTTCTTC. Protein product: CASKLPGGSYNEQFF.

The rearrangement joins TRBV10-3 to TRBJ2-3, with D possibly matching TRBD2 (5 bases). Trimming pared 0 bases from V and 5 bases from J, leaving 9 bases between. CDR1 is ENHRY, CDR2 SYGVKD, per germline. This CDR3 contains 14 residues. CDR3: CAISESASQDTQYF. The CDR3 DNA sequence: TGTGCCATCAGTGAGTCTGCTAGCCAAGATACGCAGTATTTT.

This clonotype was counted only a few times. This chain joins TRBV20-1 and TRBJ2-1; the match to TRBD1 covers 9 bases. The trim removed 6 bases at V and 7 bases at J, leaving 10 bases unmatched. CDR1 and CDR2 (germline): DFQATT, SNEGSKA (reference sequence). The CDR3 length is 14 residues. The CDR3 reads CSASGTGRLNEQFF. The CDR3 coding sequence is TGCAGTGCGAGCGGGACAGGGAGGTTGAATGAGCAGTTCTTC.

This chain connects TRBV7-9 to TRBJ1-1, with 8 bases identical to TRBD1. Trimming took 1 base from V and 2 from J; bases not matched to a gene: 3. This CDR3 spans 15 amino acids. Germline CDR1 and CDR2: SEHNR and FQNEAQ (reference sequence). CDR3 in amino acids: CASSLGDRPNTEAFF. The CDR3 DNA follows: TGTGCCAGCAGCTTAGGGGACAGGCCCAACACTGAAGCTTTCTTT.

This clonotype has only a few counts. CDR3 sequence: CASSLRAGEYNEQFF. The CDR3 DNA reads as TGTGCCAGCAGCTTAAGGGCGGGAGAATACAATGAGCAGTTCTTC. The rearrangement uses TRBV7-3 and TRBJ2-1, with 7 nucleotides matching TRBD2. The CDR3 is 15 residues long. Germline V gives CDR1 SGHTA, CDR2 FQGTGA. V trimming: 1 base; J trimming: 4 bases; junction bases outside the gene matches: 4.

The chain links TRBV11-2 to TRBJ2-5; 7 bases map to TRBD2. V lost 5 bases and J lost 1; bases outside the gene matches: 4. The germline gives CDR1 SGHAT, CDR2 FQNNGV. CDR3 length: 14 amino acids. Here the CDR3 DNA reads TGTGCCAGCAGCGCCTGGACTAGCCAAGAGACCCAGTACTTC. Translation gives CASSAWTSQETQYF.